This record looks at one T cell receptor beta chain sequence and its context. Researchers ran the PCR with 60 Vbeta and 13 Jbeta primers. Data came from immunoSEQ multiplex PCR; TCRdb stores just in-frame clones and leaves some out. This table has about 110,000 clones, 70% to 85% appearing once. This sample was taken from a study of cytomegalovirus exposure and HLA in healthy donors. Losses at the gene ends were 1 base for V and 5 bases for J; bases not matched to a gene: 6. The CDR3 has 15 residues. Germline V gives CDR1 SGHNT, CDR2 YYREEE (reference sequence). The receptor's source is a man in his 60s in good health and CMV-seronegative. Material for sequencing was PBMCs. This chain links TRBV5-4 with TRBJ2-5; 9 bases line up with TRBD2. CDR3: CASSLLAGGGETQYF. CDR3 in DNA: TGTGCCAGCAGCTTGTTGGCGGGGGGGGGTGAGACCCAGTACTTC. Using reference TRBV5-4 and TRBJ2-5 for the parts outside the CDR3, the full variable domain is ETGVTQSPTHLIKTRGQQVTLRCSSQSGHNTVSWYQQALGQGPQFIFQYYREEENGRGNFPPRFSGLQFPNYSSELNVNALELDDSALYLCASSLLAGGGETQYFGPGTRLLVL.